A single sample gave rise to the 25 T cell receptor beta chains below, sequenced in a study of T cells in narcolepsy. Produced via immunoSEQ multiplex PCR; TCRdb's table is partial and in-frame only. This table holds 25,000 to 35,000 clones, 85% to 90% found once. The sequenced sample consisted of CD45RA- memory CD4+ T cells from PBMCs. Every receptor here comes from a human donor with narcolepsy.

The V call is TRBV10-2, the J call TRBJ2-5, with D perhaps matching TRBD1 (6 bases). The assigned J gene may be wrong: the sequence end matches TRBJ2-7 better. Per the germline V gene, CDR1 is WSHSY and CDR2 is SAAADI. This CDR3 spans 13 amino acids. CDR3 loop: CASSRDRNYEQYF. The CDR3, as DNA: TGCGCCAGCTCAAGAGACAGGAACTACGAGCAGTACTTC.

This clone was recorded a few times. The chain has TRBV6-1 and TRBJ1-5; no clear D gene. CDR1 is MNHNS and CDR2 is SASEGT in the germline V gene. V was pared by 4 bases and J by 5 bases, with 6 bases between. The CDR3 spans 12 residues. Here the CDR3 DNA reads TGTGCCAGCAGTGGTAGGGATCAGCCCCAGCATTTT. Encoded protein: CASSGRDQPQHF.

This chain uses TRBV10-3 with TRBJ2-3; 8 bases are a match to TRBD1. V dropped 4 bases and J dropped 1; count of bases not matched to a gene: 1. The germline gives CDR1 ENHRY, CDR2 SYGVKD. CDR3 size: 14 residues. CDR3 loop: CAISATGGTDTQYF. The CDR3 DNA sequence: TGTGCCATCAGTGCGACAGGGGGCACAGATACGCAGTATTTT.

The chain is built from TRBV7-2 and TRBJ2-7; tentatively, D is TRBD1 (6 bases). This CDR3 comprises 13 residues. Germline CDR1 is SGHTA and CDR2 is FQGNSA. V was clipped by 5 bases and J by 10 bases, with 18 bases between them. The DNA of the CDR3 is TGTGCCAGCAGCCTAGAGTACAGGGCTCCACAGTACTTC. It is translated as CASSLEYRAPQYF.

This chain joins TRBV28 and TRBJ1-2; D is undetermined. V was shortened by 10 bases and J by 4 bases, with 16 bases between the two germline ends. This CDR3 comprises 13 residues. The germline CDR1 and CDR2 sequences are MDHEN and SYDVKM. In DNA form, the CDR3 reads TGTGCCATCGAGTCCAGCACCAGCTATGGCTACACCTTC. It is translated as CAIESSTSYGYTF.

The rearrangement uses TRBV18 and TRBJ1-6; 8 nucleotides match TRBD1. Germline V gene lookup returns CDR1 KGHSH and CDR2 LQKENI. V lost 5 bases, J lost 7 bases, and 7 bases stayed unmatched. The CDR3 is made up of 15 amino acids. CDR3 bases: TGTGCCAGCTCATTACAGGGGGGGCAAAATTCACCCCTCCACTTT. Translated: CASSLQGGQNSPLHF.

The rearrangement links TRBV19 to TRBJ2-5, with 8 bases fitting TRBD1. V was clipped by 1 base and J by 6 bases; unmatched bases: 10. The V gene's germline CDR1 is LNHDA and CDR2 SQIVND (reference sequence). The length of the CDR3 is 16 residues. CDR3 region: CASSIGYRGFGKTQYF. The CDR3 DNA follows: TGTGCCAGTAGTATAGGTTACAGGGGGTTTGGGAAGACCCAGTACTTC.

The chain employs TRBV5-1 and TRBJ2-3, with D uncertain. V was shortened by 5 bases and J by 3 bases, with 13 bases between the two germline ends. Germline CDR1 is SGHRS and CDR2 is YFSETQ. The CDR3 length is 14 residues. CDR3 sequence (DNA): TGCGCCAGCAGGACTTCGCAGTCTACAGATACGCAGTATTTT. It yields the protein CASRTSQSTDTQYF.

V is TRBV7-2 and J is TRBJ1-5; no definite D call. Germline V gives CDR1 SGHTA, CDR2 FQGNSA. The CDR3 sequence is 14 residues long. With 6 bases removed from V and 0 bases from J, the gap between germline ends came to 9 bases. CDR3 residues: CASSQGNSNQPQHF. The CDR3 nucleotides are TGTGCCAGCAGTCAAGGAAATAGCAATCAGCCCCAGCATTTT.

The chain carries TRBV7-2 and TRBJ2-2; 8 bases are shared with TRBD2. J lost 3 bases, V lost 0 bases, and 9 bases had no gene match. The length of the CDR3 is 18 residues. Germline V CDR1 and CDR2: SGHTA, FQGNSA. This chain's CDR3 is CASSLARGAGGHTGELFF. The CDR3 DNA reads TGTGCCAGCAGCTTAGCGAGGGGCGCGGGGGGCCACACCGGGGAGCTGTTTTTT.

Notes on this clone: Other nucleotide sequences from this sample produce the same CDR3. The V call is TRBV19, the J call TRBJ2-3; no clear D. Between the trimmed V and J ends, which lost 4 bases and 0 bases, there was a span of 8 bases. Germline lookup yields CDR1 LNHDA and CDR2 SQIVND (reference sequence). CDR3 length equals 14 residues. CDR3 DNA: TGTGCCAGTAGTAGGGCGAGAAGCACAGATACGCAGTATTTT. This translates into CASSRARSTDTQYF.

The V gene is TRBV11-2, the J gene TRBJ2-3; TRBD2 matches at 10 bases. The CDR3 consists of 16 residues. Germline assignment: CDR1 SGHAT and CDR2 FQNNGV. Unmatched junction bases numbered 8, after V lost 5 bases and J lost 3 bases. The CDR3 here is CASSRAGGGLTDTQYF. The CDR3 DNA sequence: TGTGCCAGCAGCCGAGCGGGAGGGGGGTTGACAGATACGCAGTATTTT.

The V and J genes are TRBV28 and TRBJ2-3, with TRBD2 as a possible D gene (6 bases). CDR1 and CDR2 from the germline V gene are MDHEN and SYDVKM. This CDR3 has 14 residues. Trimming took off 7 bases at V and 3 bases at J, with 14 bases between the two ends. CDR3 DNA: TGTGCCAGCACTCCCGGGACTCAGACAGATACGCAGTATTTT. Amino acid sequence: CASTPGTQTDTQYF.

The chain has TRBV5-5 and TRBJ1-5; maybe TRBD1 (6 bases). Germline lookup yields CDR1 SGHKS and CDR2 YYEKEE (reference sequence). V dropped 6 bases and J dropped 4 bases, with 17 bases sitting between them. There are 15 residues in the CDR3. The CDR3 region has the DNA TGTGCCAGCACCCGGAGTGCGCAGGGGAATCAGCCCCAGCATTTT. It is translated as CASTRSAQGNQPQHF.

J is TRBJ1-1 and V is TRBV30; D is ambiguous. The germline V gene encodes CDR1 GTSNPN and CDR2 SVGIG (reference sequence). Trimming cost V 2 bases and J 6 bases, with 16 bases left between them. The CDR3 loop spans 14 amino acids. The CDR3, as DNA: TGTGCCTGGAGTTTGACGGTTTTGGGCGCTGAAGCTTTCTTT. Its protein product is CAWSLTVLGAEAFF.

This chain uses TRBV6-5 with TRBJ1-3; D uncertain. CDR1 is MNHEY and CDR2 is SVGAGI in the germline V gene. V lost 5 bases and J 0 bases, leaving 11 bases between the germline ends. The CDR3 length is 15 residues. The CDR3 nucleotides read TGTGCCAGCAGTCCCTTTACGAACTCTGGAAACACCATATATTTT. It is translated as CASSPFTNSGNTIYF.

The chain has TRBV19 and TRBJ1-5; maybe TRBD1 (5 bases). Trimming took 5 bases from V and 9 from J, leaving 11 bases between them. Germline V gives CDR1 LNHDA, CDR2 SQIVND (reference sequence). CDR3 size: 12 residues. The CDR3 nucleotides read TGTGCCAGTAGTGACCAGGGAGGGCCCCAGCATTTT. Translated, it gives CASSDQGGPQHF.

J is TRBJ1-6 and V is TRBV7-3, with 7 positions matching TRBD1. Looked up from germline, CDR1 is SGHTA and CDR2 is FQGTGA. V dropped 2 bases and J dropped 8; count of bases not matched to a gene: 0. This CDR3 comprises 13 residues. DNA for the CDR3: TGTGCCAGCAGCTTAGACAGGGATTCACCCCTCCACTTT. Amino acid sequence: CASSLDRDSPLHF.

The rearrangement joins TRBV7-6 to TRBJ1-4; perhaps TRBD1 as D (6 bases). The V gene lost 1 base and the J gene lost 4 bases, with 10 bases spanning the gap. The CDR3 loop spans 15 amino acids. Germline V lookup: CDR1 SGHVS, CDR2 FNYEAQ. This chain's CDR3 is CASSLGGASNEKLFF. The DNA for the CDR3 is TGTGCCAGCAGCTTAGGGGGGGCCAGTAATGAAAAACTGTTTTTT.

This clone was recorded a few times. J is TRBJ2-7 and V is TRBV5-1; 7 nucleotides match TRBD2. Germline CDR1 is SGHRS and CDR2 is YFSETQ. This CDR3 spans 14 amino acids. The J segment lost 6 bases and the V segment lost 0 bases, leaving 6 bases of the junction unmatched. This CDR3 is CASSLELSGAEQYF. Written as DNA, the CDR3 is TGCGCCAGCAGCTTGGAGCTCAGCGGGGCCGAGCAGTACTTC.

This CDR3 is CASSLLRAQGKGAKNIQYF. The DNA of the CDR3 is TGTGCCAGCAGCTTACTTCGCGCACAGGGTAAAGGGGCCAAAAACATTCAGTACTTC. J is TRBJ2-4 and V is TRBV7-9, with D tentatively TRBD1 (6 bases). Germline lookup yields CDR1 SEHNR and CDR2 FQNEAQ (reference sequence). The CDR3 length is 19 residues. Trimming removed 2 bases at V and 1 base at J, with 21 bases between.

With respect to this clone: Other nucleotide sequences from this sample produce the same CDR3. This rearrangement joins TRBV19 to TRBJ1-4; no firm D call. Germline-derived CDR1 and CDR2 are LNHDA and SQIVND (reference sequence). The CDR3 runs 14 residues. V dropped 9 bases and J dropped 3 bases, with 14 bases sitting between them. Here the CDR3 reads CASSPGVANEKLFF. The CDR3 nucleotides are TGTGCCAGCAGCCCTGGGGTAGCTAATGAAAAACTGTTTTTT.

This chain links TRBV5-1 with TRBJ2-1, with 7 bases lining up with TRBD2. Germline-derived CDR1 and CDR2 are SGHRS and YFSETQ. V trimming: 2 bases; J trimming: 4 bases; junction bases outside the gene matches: 9. The CDR3 covers 16 residues. The DNA for the CDR3 is TGCGCCAGCAGCTTCAGCGGGGTTAGCGGGTACAATGAGCAGTTCTTC. The encoded protein is CASSFSGVSGYNEQFF.

The rearrangement links TRBV7-2 to TRBJ1-3, with TRBD1 as a possible D gene (5 bases). V was clipped by 2 bases and J by 4 bases, with 15 bases between them. The germline CDR1 and CDR2 sequences are SGHTA and FQGNSA. The CDR3 length is 16 residues. This CDR3 is CASSLKTGGYGNTIYF. CDR3 in DNA: TGTGCCAGCAGCTTAAAGACCGGGGGTTACGGAAACACCATATATTTT.

The chain's CDR3 is CASSGASTDTQYF. The CDR3 DNA sequence: TGTGCCAGCTCGGGAGCAAGCACAGATACGCAGTATTTT. The chain carries TRBV18 and TRBJ2-3; D is perhaps TRBD2 (5 bases). Trimming took off 6 bases at V and 0 bases at J, with 7 bases between the two ends. The CDR3 is 13 amino acids. The V gene's germline CDR1 is KGHSH and CDR2 LQKENI.